The clone carrying this TCR beta chain showed up many times. No antigen is known for it. This entry belongs to a study of molecular identifiers for immune sequencing clone quantification. Notes on the study in general: Naive cells had under 1% of molecules in clones above 20 RNA copies, effectors over 98%.

CDR1 LNHNV and CDR2 YYDKDF come from the germline V gene (reference sequence). Trimming took 3 bases from V and 0 from J, leaving 13 bases between them. The CDR3 consists of 16 residues. For bulk TCR libraries, previously described methods and listed TCR primers were used. TCRdb recomputed calls from the PCR reads with MiXCR, one row per CDR3 protein. The table has about 320,000 distinct CDR3 sequences, roughly 24% seen once; the top ten hold about 0.71%. Sequenced sample: naive CD8+ T cells from blood, with Jurkat cell RNA spiked in. As to subset: FACS-sorted CD8+CD4-CCR7+CD45RA+ naive T cells. This sequence was found in a human donor in good health. Some libraries in this study had Jurkat cell RNA spiked in. The rearrangement uses TRBV15 and TRBJ2-3, with D possibly being TRBD2 (6 bases). This chain's CDR3 is CATSRSLASSTDTQYF. For the CDR3, the DNA is TGTGCCACCAGCAGGTCTCTAGCGTCGAGCACAGATACGCAGTATTTT. Full variable domain (missing parts from reference TRBV15 and TRBJ2-3): DAMVIQNPRYQVTQFGKPVTLSCSQTLNHNVMYWYQQKSSQAPKLLFHYYDKDFNNEADTPDNFQSRRPNTSFCFLDIRSPGLGDTAMYLCATSRSLASSTDTQYFGPGTRLTVL.